The rows below give T cell receptor beta chains drawn from one sample of a study of blood T cells in healthy people across ages. TCRdb reprocessed the 5' RACE reads with MiXCR, giving one entry per CDR3 protein. Of roughly 1.5 million distinct CDR3 sequences listed, roughly two fifths were seen once; the top ten hold over 3.5%. The source material was blood. These receptors were taken from a woman aged 18-35 years in good health. Each CDR3 is given with its conserved first and last residue. Fields, in order: D gene, J gene, V gene, clone size, CDR3 DNA, CDR3 protein. D genes are given only for firm matches. Rows may omit the clone size; those that give it use once, few, many or a size class.

d_gene: NA
j_gene: TRBJ2-5
v_gene: TRBV25-1
abundance: NA
CDR3nt: TGTGCCAGCAGTGATAAGACAGCCCGGTACCAAGAGACCCAGTACTTC
CDR3aa: CASSDKTARYQETQYF

d_gene: NA
j_gene: TRBJ1-5
v_gene: TRBV4-1
abundance: NA
CDR3nt: TGCGCCAGCAGTAAGGGCGGGGGCAATCAGCCCCAGCATTTT
CDR3aa: CASSKGGGNQPQHF

d_gene: TRBD2
j_gene: TRBJ2-7
v_gene: TRBV24-1
abundance: NA
CDR3nt: TGTGCCGCCAGTAGCGGGGGGTCCTACAATGAGCAGTACTTC
CDR3aa: CAASSGGSYNEQYF

d_gene: NA
j_gene: TRBJ1-5
v_gene: TRBV7-9
abundance: few
CDR3nt: TGTGCCAGCAGCCCGAAGGGATTCGATCAGCCCCAGCATTTT
CDR3aa: CASSPKGFDQPQHF

d_gene: NA
j_gene: TRBJ1-6
v_gene: TRBV6-6
abundance: NA
CDR3nt: TGTGCCAGCGGGTCCGAGGGATCCTATAATTCACCCCTCCACTTT
CDR3aa: CASGSEGSYNSPLHF

d_gene: TRBD2
j_gene: TRBJ2-7
v_gene: TRBV29-1
abundance: many
CDR3nt: TGCAGCGTAGCGGGGGGCAGGAGCTCCTACGAGCAGTACTTC
CDR3aa: CSVAGGRSSYEQYF

d_gene: NA
j_gene: TRBJ1-2
v_gene: TRBV25-1
abundance: NA
CDR3nt: TGTGCCAGCAGTGATCCTGCTCAGGGGTTCTATGGCTACACCTTC
CDR3aa: CASSDPAQGFYGYTF

d_gene: NA
j_gene: TRBJ1-4
v_gene: TRBV7-9
abundance: NA
CDR3nt: TGTGCCAGCAGCGTAGCACAGGGAAATGAAAAACTGTTTTTT
CDR3aa: CASSVAQGNEKLFF

d_gene: TRBD2
j_gene: TRBJ2-1
v_gene: TRBV20-1
abundance: NA
CDR3nt: TGCAGTGGACCACCGGGACTAGCGGGAGGCGAGCAGTTCTTC
CDR3aa: CSGPPGLAGGEQFF

d_gene: NA
j_gene: TRBJ2-2
v_gene: TRBV7-8
abundance: few
CDR3nt: TGTGCCAGCATCGTACCGAACACCGGGGAGCTGTTTTTT
CDR3aa: CASIVPNTGELFF

d_gene: NA
j_gene: TRBJ2-3
v_gene: TRBV5-5
abundance: many
CDR3nt: TGTGCCAGCAGCTCCCGGGTAGATACGCAGTATTTT
CDR3aa: CASSSRVDTQYF

d_gene: NA
j_gene: TRBJ2-7
v_gene: TRBV2
abundance: NA
CDR3nt: TGTGCCAGCAGTGAAGTTCCAGGGGCGACGGACGAGCAGTACTTC
CDR3aa: CASSEVPGATDEQYF

d_gene: TRBD2
j_gene: TRBJ2-1
v_gene: TRBV7-9
abundance: NA
CDR3nt: TGTGCCAGCAGCCTCGGGCGGGAGACAAATGAGCAGTTCTTC
CDR3aa: CASSLGRETNEQFF

d_gene: NA
j_gene: TRBJ2-5
v_gene: TRBV11-2
abundance: few
CDR3nt: TGTGCCAGCAGCTTAGATGCGGAAGAGACCCAGTACTTC
CDR3aa: CASSLDAEETQYF

d_gene: NA
j_gene: TRBJ2-1
v_gene: TRBV28
abundance: NA
CDR3nt: TGTGCCAGCAGTTTGCAAAAAAGGGAGTTCTTC
CDR3aa: CASSLQKREFF

d_gene: NA
j_gene: TRBJ2-4
v_gene: TRBV6-2/TRBV6-3
abundance: few
CDR3nt: TGTGCCAGCAGTCGCCTCCCAGGGGACAAAAACATTCAGTACTTC
CDR3aa: CASSRLPGDKNIQYF

d_gene: NA
j_gene: TRBJ1-1
v_gene: TRBV29-1
abundance: NA
CDR3nt: TGCAGCGTCGGACCCCGTAGGGGGGCTGAAGCTTTCTTT
CDR3aa: CSVGPRRGAEAFF

d_gene: NA
j_gene: TRBJ2-7
v_gene: TRBV7-2
abundance: few
CDR3nt: TGTGCCAGCAGCTTAGGGAGTAATCGCTGGGAGCAGTACTTC
CDR3aa: CASSLGSNRWEQYF

d_gene: NA
j_gene: TRBJ1-6
v_gene: TRBV6-6
abundance: NA
CDR3nt: TGTGCCAGCAGTCGCGAAATTCGCAACTCCTATAATTCACCCCTCCACTTT
CDR3aa: CASSREIRNSYNSPLHF

d_gene: NA
j_gene: TRBJ2-7
v_gene: TRBV28
abundance: NA
CDR3nt: TGTGCCGTCTACGCACCAGGTTCCTACAATGAGCAGTACTTC
CDR3aa: CAVYAPGSYNEQYF

d_gene: NA
j_gene: TRBJ1-6
v_gene: TRBV27
abundance: NA
CDR3nt: TGTGCCAGCAGTTCGCCGTACAGGGAAGGGAATTCACCCCTCCACTTT
CDR3aa: CASSSPYREGNSPLHF

d_gene: NA
j_gene: TRBJ2-1
v_gene: TRBV25-1
abundance: NA
CDR3nt: TGTGCCAGCAGTGGGGGAGTAGTAGCATACGGTATAGACAATGAGCAGTTCTTC
CDR3aa: CASSGGVVAYGIDNEQFF

d_gene: NA
j_gene: TRBJ1-5
v_gene: TRBV6-2/TRBV6-3
abundance: few
CDR3nt: TGTGCCAGCAGTGACCTTAGTCAGCCCCAGCATTTT
CDR3aa: CASSDLSQPQHF

d_gene: NA
j_gene: TRBJ1-2
v_gene: TRBV20-1
abundance: NA
CDR3nt: TGCAGTGCTAGAGTGCAGAACTATGGCTACACCTTC
CDR3aa: CSARVQNYGYTF

d_gene: NA
j_gene: TRBJ2-2
v_gene: TRBV15
abundance: few
CDR3nt: TGTGCCACCAGCAGAGGAGTGAGCATCACCGGGGAGCTGTTTTTT
CDR3aa: CATSRGVSITGELFF

d_gene: NA
j_gene: TRBJ2-7
v_gene: TRBV27
abundance: once
CDR3nt: TGTGCCAGCAGCCCGCGCGGCGGGATCGACGAGCAGTACTTC
CDR3aa: CASSPRGGIDEQYF

d_gene: NA
j_gene: TRBJ2-7
v_gene: TRBV12-3/TRBV12-4
abundance: few
CDR3nt: TGTGCCAGCAGCAGACAGTATGTCGGCTCCTACGAGCAGTACTTC
CDR3aa: CASSRQYVGSYEQYF

d_gene: TRBD2
j_gene: TRBJ2-5
v_gene: TRBV6-4
abundance: few
CDR3nt: TGTGCCAGCAGTCGCACCACTAGCGGGCCTACGGGGGAGACCCAGTACTTC
CDR3aa: CASSRTTSGPTGETQYF

d_gene: NA
j_gene: TRBJ1-3
v_gene: TRBV7-2
abundance: few
CDR3nt: TGTGCCAGCAGCCCACCCCGGGACAATCCCGGTTCGTCGGGAAACACCATATATTTT
CDR3aa: CASSPPRDNPGSSGNTIYF

d_gene: NA
j_gene: TRBJ2-2
v_gene: TRBV29-1
abundance: NA
CDR3nt: TGCAGCGCCGCCGACGGGGCCGGGGAGCTGTTTTTT
CDR3aa: CSAADGAGELFF

d_gene: TRBD2
j_gene: TRBJ2-3
v_gene: TRBV7-6
abundance: NA
CDR3nt: TGTGCCAGCAGCCCAGCGACTAGCGGGAGTGCAGATACGCAGTATTTT
CDR3aa: CASSPATSGSADTQYF

d_gene: TRBD1
j_gene: TRBJ2-3
v_gene: TRBV4-3
abundance: NA
CDR3nt: TGCGCCAGCAGCCAGTTGTCGGGACAGGGAGGAGATACGCAGTATTTT
CDR3aa: CASSQLSGQGGDTQYF

d_gene: NA
j_gene: TRBJ2-2
v_gene: TRBV12-3/TRBV12-4
abundance: NA
CDR3nt: TGTGCCAGCAGTCCCCGATTAGCGGAAAGGACCGGGGAGCTGTTTTTT
CDR3aa: CASSPRLAERTGELFF

d_gene: NA
j_gene: TRBJ2-7
v_gene: TRBV16
abundance: NA
CDR3nt: TGTGCCAGCAGCCGAGCGGGACAGCTCTCCTACGAGCAGTACTTC
CDR3aa: CASSRAGQLSYEQYF

d_gene: NA
j_gene: TRBJ2-7
v_gene: TRBV5-1
abundance: NA
CDR3nt: TGCGCCAGCAGCTTGGCCGGACTTACATCCTACGAGCAGTACTTC
CDR3aa: CASSLAGLTSYEQYF

d_gene: NA
j_gene: TRBJ1-5
v_gene: TRBV19
abundance: few
CDR3nt: TGTGCCAGTAGTATGTTCGCAAGCAATCAGCCCCAGCATTTT
CDR3aa: CASSMFASNQPQHF

d_gene: NA
j_gene: TRBJ2-1
v_gene: TRBV4-1
abundance: NA
CDR3nt: TGCGCCAGCAGCCAAGATCAAGTGTGGGGGGCGTACGAGCAGTTCTTC
CDR3aa: CASSQDQVWGAYEQFF

d_gene: TRBD2
j_gene: TRBJ2-7
v_gene: TRBV12-3/TRBV12-4
abundance: NA
CDR3nt: TGTGCCAGCAGTTTTTTAGGACTAGCGGGGGGCTACGAGCAGTACTTC
CDR3aa: CASSFLGLAGGYEQYF

d_gene: NA
j_gene: TRBJ1-1
v_gene: TRBV7-9
abundance: NA
CDR3nt: TGTGCCAGCAGCTTCCGAGGAGGGGAACCCCCTGAAGCTTTCTTT
CDR3aa: CASSFRGGEPPEAFF

d_gene: TRBD1
j_gene: TRBJ2-4
v_gene: TRBV7-2
abundance: few
CDR3nt: TGTGCCAGCAGCTTAGTTCGGCAGGGGGTCTCCAAAAACATTCAGTACTTC
CDR3aa: CASSLVRQGVSKNIQYF

d_gene: NA
j_gene: TRBJ2-7
v_gene: TRBV12-3/TRBV12-4
abundance: NA
CDR3nt: TGTGCCAGCAGTTTTCAGGTCGCGGAGCAGTACTTC
CDR3aa: CASSFQVAEQYF

d_gene: NA
j_gene: TRBJ2-1
v_gene: TRBV4-1
abundance: NA
CDR3nt: TGCGCCAGCAGCCAAGCGACGGACCACAAGGAGCAGTTCTTC
CDR3aa: CASSQATDHKEQFF

d_gene: NA
j_gene: TRBJ1-1
v_gene: TRBV7-2
abundance: few
CDR3nt: TGTGCCAGCAGCTTAGCCGGCAGTCACACTGAAGCTTTCTTT
CDR3aa: CASSLAGSHTEAFF

d_gene: NA
j_gene: TRBJ1-2
v_gene: TRBV9
abundance: NA
CDR3nt: TGTGCCAGCAGCGTAGCTTCCCGGGCCACCTATGGCTACACCTTC
CDR3aa: CASSVASRATYGYTF

d_gene: TRBD1
j_gene: TRBJ2-3
v_gene: TRBV7-6
abundance: NA
CDR3nt: TGTGCCAGCAGCCAAACAGGGGGCTTAACAGATACGCAGTATTTT
CDR3aa: CASSQTGGLTDTQYF

d_gene: TRBD2
j_gene: TRBJ2-1
v_gene: TRBV6-1
abundance: few
CDR3nt: TGTGCCAGCACTGGACTAGCGGGAGGGACGGTCATTTACAATGAGCAGTTCTTC
CDR3aa: CASTGLAGGTVIYNEQFF

d_gene: NA
j_gene: TRBJ2-1
v_gene: TRBV20-1
abundance: NA
CDR3nt: TGCAGTGCCCCTCAGCTTGGTCTAGGTCGCTCCTACTACAATGAGCAGTTCTTC
CDR3aa: CSAPQLGLGRSYYNEQFF